This passage covers 15 T cell receptor beta chains from one sample sequenced in a study of CD8+ T cells in alopecia areata. Treatment in this sample: oral pan-JAK inhibitor, 5-10 mg twice daily. Extraction of RNA preceded its reverse transcription into cDNA, which served as the sequencing template. TCRdb's copy holds only in-frame clones and misses some; the assay was immunoSEQ multiplex PCR. The data show about 190,000 clones, roughly 61% seen once. The sample consisted of CD8+ T cells sorted from blood, taken at week 24, from a patient treated with tofacitinib. These receptors were obtained from a human donor with alopecia areata.

With respect to this clone: This specimen includes other DNA sequences encoding the same CDR3. The gene calls are TRBV30 and TRBJ1-1; D ambiguous. Trimming removed 2 bases from V and 1 base from J, with 5 bases in between. The CDR3 length is 12 residues. Germline loops: CDR1 GTSNPN, CDR2 SVGIG (reference sequence). CDR3 in amino acids: CAWSLGNTEAFF. The CDR3 DNA sequence: TGTGCCTGGAGTCTTGGGAACACTGAAGCTTTCTTT.

The rearrangement uses TRBV4-1 and TRBJ2-7; D not certain. The germline V gene has CDR1 MGHRA and CDR2 YSYEKL. This CDR3 has 14 residues. The V gene lost 0 bases and the J gene lost 3 bases, with 9 bases spanning the gap. This CDR3 is CASSQDAPSYEQYF. The CDR3 nucleotides are TGCGCCAGCAGCCAAGATGCACCAAGCTACGAGCAGTACTTC.

This chain uses TRBV30 with TRBJ1-1; unclear D gene. This CDR3 region has 12 residues. V gave up 4 bases and J gave up 7 bases, with 13 bases separating them. The germline gives CDR1 GTSNPN, CDR2 SVGIG (reference sequence). CDR3 loop: CAWIRGAGEAFF. The CDR3 coding sequence is TGTGCCTGGATCCGGGGTGCTGGTGAAGCTTTCTTT.

This clone was seen a few times. The chain joins TRBV4-1 to TRBJ1-5; 7 bases are a match to TRBD1. The germline gives CDR1 MGHRA, CDR2 YSYEKL. This CDR3 has 15 residues. V shed 4 bases and J 0 bases; nucleotides not matched to a gene: 3. The CDR3 region is CASSLGQTSNQPQHF. DNA of the CDR3: TGCGCCAGCAGCCTGGGACAGACTAGCAATCAGCCCCAGCATTTT.

The rearrangement joins TRBV15 to TRBJ2-5, with D possibly matching TRBD1 (6 bases). In germline, CDR1 is LNHNV, CDR2 YYDKDF (reference sequence). V was pared by 0 bases and J by 5 bases, with 13 bases between. The CDR3 length is 15 residues. In DNA, the CDR3 is TGTGCCACCAGCAGAGATCTTGAGGGGGTCGAGACCCAGTACTTC. It codes for CATSRDLEGVETQYF.

This clone was observed once. The chain uses TRBV4-1 and TRBJ1-5; no definite D call. Deletions cut 5 bases from V and 3 bases from J, with 8 bases between. The CDR3 covers 13 residues. CDR1 and CDR2 (germline): MGHRA, YSYEKL. CDR3 region: CASSVRANQPQHF. CDR3 DNA sequence: TGCGCCAGCAGCGTCCGAGCCAATCAGCCCCAGCATTTT.

V and J are TRBV30 and TRBJ1-6, with a tentative D call TRBD1 (6 bases). There are 13 residues in the CDR3. Looked up from germline, CDR1 is GTSNPN and CDR2 is SVGIG (reference sequence). The germline V and J ends were trimmed by 4 bases and 3 bases, with 7 bases remaining between them. Here the CDR3 DNA reads TGTGCCTGGAAGGGGGACTATAATTCACCCCTCCACTTT. Amino acid sequence: CAWKGDYNSPLHF.

The CDR3 sequence is CASSPDLKDEQYF. CDR3 nucleotides: TGCGCCAGCTCCCCCGACCTTAAAGACGAGCAGTACTTC. The chain employs TRBV5-1 and TRBJ2-7; no clear D gene. Germline assignment: CDR1 SGHRS and CDR2 YFSETQ. V dropped 7 bases and J dropped 5 bases, with 16 bases sitting between them. This CDR3 is built from 13 residues.

This clone was seen only a few times. The chain recombines TRBV6-5 with TRBJ2-1; TRBD2 agrees at 11 bases. The trim removed 2 bases at V and 6 bases at J, leaving 3 bases unmatched. The germline V gene encodes CDR1 MNHEY and CDR2 SVGAGI. This CDR3 has 15 amino acids. CDR3 in amino acids: CASSYTSGGPNEQFF. As DNA, the CDR3 is TGTGCCAGCAGTTACACTAGCGGGGGACCCAATGAGCAGTTCTTC.

The CDR3 here is CASSSGTAYGYTF. The CDR3 coding sequence is TGTGCCAGCAGCTCCGGGACAGCTTATGGCTACACCTTC. The V gene is TRBV5-6, the J gene TRBJ1-2; TRBD1 agrees at 7 bases. The CDR3 is 13 residues long. The V gene's germline CDR1 is SGHDT and CDR2 YYEEEE. V gave up 3 bases and J gave up 5 bases; unmatched junction bases: 4.

The chain uses TRBV5-6 and TRBJ1-6; D ambiguous. Trimming shortened V by 2 bases and J by 3 bases, and 9 bases separated the two germline ends. The CDR3 is 15 amino acids. CDR1 and CDR2 (germline): SGHDT, YYEEEE. CDR3 protein: CASSFTDNYNSPLHF. CDR3 nucleotides: TGTGCCAGCAGCTTCACCGACAACTATAATTCACCCCTCCACTTT.

The chain combines TRBV15 with TRBJ1-1; D call uncertain. In germline, CDR1 is LNHNV, CDR2 YYDKDF (reference sequence). The CDR3 sequence is 12 residues long. Deletions cut 6 bases from V and 1 base from J, with 6 bases between. CDR3 residues: CATRLENTEAFF. Written as DNA, the CDR3 is TGTGCCACCAGGCTGGAGAACACTGAAGCTTTCTTT.

Note on this clone: Other DNA sequences in the same sample also yield this CDR3. The rearrangement joins TRBV30 to TRBJ1-5, with 8 bases aligning to TRBD1. The CDR3 runs to 14 residues. Germline V CDR1 and CDR2: GTSNPN, SVGIG (reference sequence). V gave up 1 base and J gave up 4 bases; unmatched junction bases: 3. The CDR3 spells CAWSAGQGNQPQHF. CDR3 nucleotide sequence: TGTGCCTGGAGTGCCGGACAGGGTAATCAGCCCCAGCATTTT.

The genes are TRBV30 and TRBJ1-4; tentative D call: TRBD1 (5 bases). V was cut by 2 bases and J by 7 bases, with 14 bases left in between. The CDR3 is 14 residues long. The germline gives CDR1 GTSNPN, CDR2 SVGIG (reference sequence). The CDR3 coding sequence is TGTGCCTGGAGTAGGAGGGGTCTTTTTGAAAAACTGTTTTTT. It encodes CAWSRRGLFEKLFF.

This sequence joins TRBV5-6 and TRBJ2-4, with 7 bases aligning to TRBD2. Germline trimming cut 3 bases from V and 5 bases from J; bases unmatched to any gene: 2. The CDR3 runs to 13 residues. Germline V gene data show CDR1 as SGHDT and CDR2 as YYEEEE. The CDR3 DNA follows: TGTGCCAGCAGCTCGGGGGGTCAAAACATTCAGTACTTC. Its translation is CASSSGGQNIQYF.